One and the same sample provided the 32 T cell receptor beta chains below, sequenced in a study of regulatory T cells in long-lasting Graves disease. iRepertoire HTBI primers and Arm-PCR of CDR3 regions built TCR beta libraries. MiXCR, run by TCRdb on the multiplex PCR reads, gives a single entry per CDR3 protein. The table has roughly 560,000 distinct CDR3 sequences, 9.5% to 15% seen once. Time point specified: newly diagnosed GD, antithyroid drugs for less than 3 months. RNA isolated from PBMCs was used to make the TCR library. These records were also assigned to another study, of T cells in Graves' hyperthyroidism and ophthalmopathy.

The material sequenced was peripheral blood mononuclear cells (PBMCs), taken at new diagnosis, from a patient treated with antithyroid drugs. The receptors here all came from a woman aged 25 to 39 with Graves disease.

This clonotype was detected ten times or more. This chain uses TRBV6-1 with TRBJ1-6; 8 nucleotides align to TRBD1. V shed 7 bases and J 7 bases; nucleotides not matched to a gene: 9. Germline CDR1 is MNHNS and CDR2 is SASEGT. This CDR3 is built from 15 residues. CDR3 nucleotide sequence: TGTGCCAGCACCCCCGACAGGGGTTTAAATTCACCCCTCCACTTT. This encodes CASTPDRGLNSPLHF.

This clonotype was seen at least ten times. The chain joins TRBV27 to TRBJ2-6, with TRBD1 matching over 7 bases. The V and J ends lost 1 base and 0 bases, in that order; junction bases with no gene match: 6. From germline, CDR1 is MNHEY and CDR2 SMNVEV (reference sequence). The CDR3 runs 18 residues. CDR3 bases: TGTGCCAGCAGTTTATGGGGGACAGAGAGCTCTGGGGCCAACGTCCTGACTTTC. Encoded protein: CASSLWGTESSGANVLTF.

This clonotype came up many times. This rearrangement joins TRBV6-2 or TRBV6-3 to TRBJ2-3, with 7 bases that match TRBD2. CDR1 is MNHEY and CDR2 is SVGEGT in the germline V gene. CDR3 length: 17 amino acids. The trim removed 5 bases at V and 0 bases at J, leaving 11 bases unmatched. In DNA form, the CDR3 reads TGTGCCAGCAGTGAAAACTTTGGCGGGGGAAGCACAGATACGCAGTATTTT. Translation: CASSENFGGGSTDTQYF.

This clonotype appeared a few times. J is TRBJ2-7 and V is TRBV28, with TRBD2 matching 10 bases. The germline CDR1 and CDR2 sequences are MDHEN and SYDVKM. V shed 2 bases and J 9 bases; nucleotides not matched to a gene: 7. The CDR3 is 14 residues long. CDR3 sequence: CASSLPSGGKLQYF. Here the CDR3 DNA reads TGTGCCAGCAGTTTACCTAGCGGGGGAAAACTGCAGTACTTC.

Remarks on this clonotype: Possible read error: a much larger clone is one base away. The chain uses TRBV19 and TRBJ2-1; D remains unclear. CDR3 length: 15 amino acids. From germline, CDR1 is LNHDA and CDR2 SQIVND (reference sequence). The CDR3 DNA is TGTGCCAGTAGTATCCCTAGATCCTCCTGCAATGAGCAGTTCTTC. Translation: CASSIPRSSCNEQFF.

This clonotype was seen many times. The V and J genes are TRBV4-3 and TRBJ1-3; no clear D. V gave up 1 base and J gave up 8 bases, with 15 bases separating them. CDR1 LGHNA and CDR2 YSLEER come from the germline V gene. The CDR3 covers 15 residues. Here the CDR3 DNA reads TGCGCCAGCAGCCAAGCCGCGGGTTATATTTACACCATATATTTT. Translation gives CASSQAAGYIYTIYF.

This clonotype was found many times. The chain carries TRBV6-4 and TRBJ1-2; D remains ambiguous. The CDR3 covers 17 residues. Trimming cost V 5 bases and J 8 bases, with 27 bases left between them. Germline V CDR1 and CDR2: MRHNA, SNTAGT. CDR3 amino acids: CASSYVIPVRESLGYTF. The CDR3 DNA sequence: TGTGCCAGCAGTTACGTCATTCCAGTCCGCGAAAGCCTAGGCTACACCTTC.

Many counts were recorded for this clonotype. The chain recombines TRBV5-4 with TRBJ1-2; possibly TRBD1 for D (5 bases). Trimming took off 4 bases at V and 0 bases at J, with 13 bases between the two ends. The CDR3 is made up of 15 amino acids. Germline loops: CDR1 SGHNT, CDR2 YYREEE (reference sequence). As DNA, the CDR3 is TGTGCCAGCAGCAGGATGGGGGGTGCTAACTATGGCTACACCTTC. Translation: CASSRMGGANYGYTF.

This clonotype has more than one count but fewer than ten. The chain couples TRBV25-1 to TRBJ1-1; no clear D. Trimming took 0 bases from V and 1 from J, leaving 15 bases between them. In germline, CDR1 is MGHDK, CDR2 SYGVNS. The CDR3 contains 17 residues. The CDR3 loop reads CASSEYSVSRGNTEAFF. CDR3 nucleotides: TGTGCCAGCAGTGAATATTCGGTCAGTCGGGGGAACACTGAAGCTTTCTTT.

This clonotype has more than one count but fewer than ten. A read error may be the cause here, since a much bigger clone is one base away. The chain links TRBV24-1 to TRBJ2-5; TRBD1 is a possible D gene (6 bases). Germline CDR1 is KGHDR and CDR2 is SFDVKD. This CDR3 comprises 15 residues. CDR3 in DNA: TGTGCCACCAGTGATCGGACAGCATACCAAGAGACCCGGTACTTC. Translation: CATSDRTAYQETRYF.

This clonotype was seen repeatedly, ten times or more. The chain is built from TRBV18 and TRBJ2-3, with D possibly being TRBD1 (5 bases). The CDR3 is 15 residues long. V lost 1 base to trimming and J lost 0 bases, with 8 bases between them. The germline V gene has CDR1 KGHSH and CDR2 LQKENI. CDR3 in DNA: TGTGCCAGCTCACCACGGCAGGGCAGCACAGATACGCAGTATTTT. Its protein is CASSPRQGSTDTQYF.

This clonotype was recorded a few times. The J gene is TRBJ2-7, the V gene TRBV7-9, with 9 bases aligning to TRBD1. Trimming took 4 bases from V and 3 from J; bases not matched to a gene: 7. Per the germline V gene, CDR1 is SEHNR and CDR2 is FQNEAQ (reference sequence). This CDR3 is 15 amino acids long. In nucleotides, the CDR3 is TGTGCCAGCAGCTCCCATGACAGGGGGAACTACGAGCAGTACTTC. As protein: CASSSHDRGNYEQYF. Using reference TRBV7-9 and TRBJ2-7 for the parts outside the CDR3, the full variable domain is DTGVSQNPRHKITKRGQNVTFRCDPISEHNRLYWYRQTLGQGPEFLTYFQNEAQLEKSRLLSDRFSAERPKGSFSTLEIQRTEQGDSAMYLCASSSHDRGNYEQYFGPGTRLTVT.

This clonotype came up a few times. The V and J genes are TRBV24-1 and TRBJ2-1; TRBD1 aligns across 8 bases. CDR1 and CDR2 (germline): KGHDR, SFDVKD. CDR3 length: 15 amino acids. V lost 0 bases to trimming and J lost 8 bases; unmatched junction nucleotides: 5. Here the CDR3 reads CATSDLHRGADEQFF. CDR3 sequence (DNA): TGTGCCACCAGTGATTTGCACAGGGGGGCGGATGAGCAGTTCTTC.

The chain employs TRBV20-1 and TRBJ1-1; D unclear. The CDR3 covers 13 residues. Trimming removed 5 bases at V and 7 bases at J, with 17 bases between. Germline V gene lookup returns CDR1 DFQATT and CDR2 SNEGSKA (reference sequence). CDR3 amino acids: CSAPDGWTGEAFF. CDR3 sequence (DNA): TGCAGTGCTCCAGATGGTTGGACTGGTGAAGCTTTCTTT.

In its sample, this clonotype was seen many times. The chain recombines TRBV27 with TRBJ1-6; 7 bases fit TRBD1. The germline V gene has CDR1 MNHEY and CDR2 SMNVEV (reference sequence). The CDR3 is made up of 15 amino acids. V lost 0 bases and J lost 13; bases outside the gene matches: 9. The CDR3 loop reads CASSLSTGTDLPLHF. The CDR3 nucleotides are TGTGCCAGCAGTTTATCGACCGGGACAGATCTCCCCCTCCACTTT.

This clonotype was counted at least ten times. The chain combines TRBV12-3 or TRBV12-4 with TRBJ2-7, with D perhaps being TRBD1 or TRBD2 (5 bases each). The ends were cut back, 6 bases at V and 4 bases at J, with 19 bases in the middle. This CDR3 spans 15 amino acids. CDR3 loop: CASRSGTVSNYEQYF. CDR3 sequence (DNA): TGTGCCAGCAGATCCGGGACGGTCAGCAATTACGAGCAGTACTTC.

With regard to this clonotype: This sequence may be a read error, since a much larger clone differs from it by one base. The chain couples TRBV6-1 to TRBJ2-2; maybe TRBD2 (5 bases). With 10 bases removed from V and 4 bases from J, the gap between germline ends came to 16 bases. Germline V gives CDR1 MNHNS, CDR2 SASEGT. The CDR3 length is 14 residues. This chain's CDR3 is CATGTEGSTGELFF. CDR3 bases: TGTGCCACGGGAACAGAGGGCAGCACCGGGGAGCTGTTTTTT.

The genes are TRBV14 and TRBJ2-2, with TRBD2 matching over 12 bases. The CDR3 length is 21 residues. The germline V gene has CDR1 SGHDN and CDR2 FVKESK. V lost 0 bases, J lost 3 bases, and 14 bases stayed unmatched. CDR3 protein: CASSQDFGLAGGPFDTGELFF. The DNA for the CDR3 is TGTGCCAGCAGCCAAGATTTTGGGCTAGCGGGAGGGCCGTTCGACACCGGGGAGCTGTTTTTT.

This clonotype was counted only a few times. This chain uses TRBV7-9 with TRBJ1-1, with a possible D match to TRBD1 (6 bases). Germline CDR1 and CDR2: SEHNR and FQNEAQ (reference sequence). This CDR3 is 15 amino acids long. V was trimmed by 2 bases and J by 4 bases, leaving 14 bases between them. CDR3 protein: CASSLPLRGGTEAFF. CDR3 nucleotides: TGTGCCAGCAGCTTACCCCTAAGGGGGGGCACTGAAGCTTTCTTT.

The rearrangement joins TRBV9 to TRBJ1-2, with 8 bases identical to TRBD1. V shed 4 bases and J 2 bases; nucleotides not matched to a gene: 4. This CDR3 has 14 residues. CDR1 SGDLS and CDR2 YYNGEE come from the germline V gene. The CDR3 sequence is CASSSRGRNYGYTF. CDR3 nucleotides: TGTGCCAGCAGCTCCAGGGGGCGCAACTATGGCTACACCTTC.

This clonotype was recorded many times. This chain uses TRBV28 with TRBJ2-5, with TRBD1 matching over 9 bases. The CDR3 loop spans 15 amino acids. Germline-derived CDR1 and CDR2 are MDHEN and SYDVKM. With 6 bases clipped from V and 5 bases from J, the junction kept 10 bases outside the gene matches. CDR3 sequence: CASSNPDRGGETQYF. The CDR3, as DNA: TGTGCCAGCAGCAATCCGGACAGGGGTGGGGAGACCCAGTACTTC.

This chain connects TRBV29-1 to TRBJ2-7; 9 nucleotides line up with TRBD2. CDR1 and CDR2 from the germline V gene are SQVTM and ANQGSEA. Unmatched junction bases numbered 13, after V lost 4 bases and J lost 3 bases. CDR3 length: 16 residues. This chain's CDR3 is CSVADLRGGASYEQYF. The CDR3 region has the DNA TGCAGCGTTGCAGATCTGCGGGGGGGAGCGAGCTACGAGCAGTACTTC.

As regards this clonotype: A clone one base away is much larger, so this may be a read error. V is TRBV4-3 and J is TRBJ2-5, with a possible D match to TRBD2 (6 bases). The CDR3 covers 13 residues. Germline assignment: CDR1 LGHNA and CDR2 YSLEER. The CDR3 bases are TGTCCCAGCAGCTTAGCGGATCAAGAGACCCAGTACTTC. It translates to CPSSLADQETQYF.

This rearrangement joins TRBV4-3 to TRBJ1-3; no reliable D call. V was cut by 1 base and J by 4 bases, with 8 bases left in between. The CDR3 loop spans 14 amino acids. Looked up from germline, CDR1 is LGHNA and CDR2 is YSLEER. The CDR3 region is CASSQATGGNTIYF. In nucleotides, the CDR3 is TGCGCCAGCAGCCAAGCAACGGGCGGAAACACCATATATTTT.

This clonotype has at least ten counts. The V call is TRBV28, the J call TRBJ2-1; TRBD2 matches at 9 bases. The germline CDR1 and CDR2 sequences are MDHEN and SYDVKM. Trimming cost V 2 bases and J 4 bases; bases outside gene matches: 3. This CDR3 is built from 15 residues. This CDR3 is CASSLGGRVYNEQFF. CDR3 DNA: TGTGCCAGCAGTTTAGGCGGGAGGGTATACAATGAGCAGTTCTTC. The full variable domain, rest sourced from reference TRBV28 and TRBJ2-1, is DVKVTQSSRYLVKRTGEKVFLECVQDMDHENMFWYRQDPGLGLRLIYFSYDVKMKEKGDIPEGYSVSREKKERFSLILESASTNQTSMYLCASSLGGRVYNEQFFGPGTRLTVL.

This clonotype was seen many times. The chain carries TRBV6-1 and TRBJ1-2; 7 bases match TRBD1. Germline V gene data show CDR1 as MNHNS and CDR2 as SASEGT. The V and J ends lost 7 bases and 2 bases, in that order; junction bases with no gene match: 7. The CDR3 is 14 amino acids. The CDR3 coding sequence is TGTGCCAGCACCCAAGTGACAGGGAACTATGGCTACACCTTC. It yields the protein CASTQVTGNYGYTF.

This clonotype was counted at least ten times. The chain employs TRBV28 and TRBJ2-5, with 10 bases lining up with TRBD1. Germline trimming cut 10 bases from V and 5 bases from J; bases unmatched to any gene: 10. The CDR3 spans 14 residues. Looked up from germline, CDR1 is MDHEN and CDR2 is SYDVKM. The CDR3 DNA reads as TGTGCCACCTTAGGACAGGGGGGAGGGGAGACCCAGTACTTC. Its translation is CATLGQGGGETQYF.

The chain recombines TRBV19 with TRBJ2-1, with 8 positions matching TRBD2. With 1 base clipped from V and 7 bases from J, the junction kept 6 bases outside the gene matches. The germline CDR1 and CDR2 sequences are LNHDA and SQIVND (reference sequence). The CDR3 has 15 residues. Here the CDR3 DNA reads TGTGCCAGTAGTATAGTTAAGCGGGAGATAAATGAGCAGTTCTTC. This gives the protein CASSIVKREINEQFF.

This clonotype was counted many times. V and J are TRBV28 and TRBJ1-5; TRBD1 is a possible D gene (5 bases). The germline CDR1 and CDR2 sequences are MDHEN and SYDVKM. This CDR3 has 14 residues. V lost 6 bases and J lost 3, with 12 bases in between. Written as DNA, the CDR3 is TGTGCCAGCAGCGAACCGGGGGACAATCAGCCCCAGCATTTT. This translates into CASSEPGDNQPQHF.

The gene calls are TRBV10-3 and TRBJ2-7; 7 nucleotides line up with TRBD1. V was clipped by 6 bases and J by 5 bases; unmatched bases: 7. CDR3 length equals 13 residues. CDR1 ENHRY and CDR2 SYGVKD come from the germline V gene. The CDR3 reads CAIRETGTHEQYF. As DNA, the CDR3 is TGTGCCATCAGGGAGACAGGGACGCACGAGCAGTACTTC.

A note on this clonotype: This may stem from a read error, because a much larger clone lies one nucleotide away. This chain uses TRBV20-1 with TRBJ2-1; perhaps TRBD2 as D (6 bases). From germline, CDR1 is DFQATT and CDR2 SNEGSKA (reference sequence). V gave up 1 base and J gave up 10 bases, with 14 bases separating them. This CDR3 contains 13 residues. CDR3 loop: CSARGGVHYEQFF. CDR3 DNA sequence: TGCAGTGCTAGAGGCGGGGTTCACTACGAGCAGTTCTTC.

At least ten counts were recorded for this clonotype. This chain uses TRBV10-3 with TRBJ2-7; the D gene is possibly TRBD2 (5 bases). The ends were cut back, 0 bases at V and 3 bases at J, with 12 bases in the middle. This CDR3 contains 15 residues. The germline CDR1 and CDR2 sequences are ENHRY and SYGVKD. The CDR3 DNA is TGTGCCATCAGTGAGTCAGTAGAGGGCCACTACGAGCAGTACTTC. It codes for CAISESVEGHYEQYF.